A selection of T cell receptor beta chains follows, all from one sample in a study of CD8+ T cells in alopecia areata. Some clones are missing from TCRdb's copy, which holds only in-frame ones; the method was immunoSEQ multiplex PCR. The sample has 4,400 or so clones, roughly 60% seen once; the top ten hold 11%. Specimen: skin, collected around week 36, from a patient treated with tofacitinib. The receptors originated from a human donor with alopecia areata. Both conserved end residues are part of each CDR3. A D gene is named only where the DNA matches it firmly. The size field is filled for only some rows; it gives once, few, many or a size class.

abundance	v_gene	d_gene	j_gene	CDR3nt	CDR3aa
-	TRBV7-2	-	TRBJ2-7	TGTGCCAGCAGCTTAGTAAGGCTGAGCTCCTACGAGCAGTACTTC	CASSLVRLSSYEQYF
-	TRBV7-2	-	TRBJ2-2	TGTGCCAGCAGCCTTCTGTTCACCGGGGAGCTGTTTTTT	CASSLLFTGELFF
-	TRBV7-9	TRBD1	TRBJ2-7	TGTGCCAGCAGCGACCGACAGGGGGGGTCCTACGAGCAGTACTTC	CASSDRQGGSYEQYF
few	TRBV29-1	-	TRBJ2-5	TGCAGCGTTGGCGGGGACTCTGACGAGACCCAGTACTTC	CSVGGDSDETQYF
-	TRBV28	-	TRBJ2-7	TGTGCCAGCAGTTATACGCCGCCCGAGCAGTACTTC	CASSYTPPEQYF
once	TRBV28	TRBD2	TRBJ2-1	TGTGCCAGGTGGTCGAGCGGGATATACAATGAGCAGTTCTTC	CARWSSGIYNEQFF
once	TRBV27	TRBD1	TRBJ1-5	TGTGCCAGCAGTTCCGGGACAGGGAACAATCAGCCCCAGCATTTT	CASSSGTGNNQPQHF
few	TRBV4-1	TRBD2	TRBJ2-1	TGCGCCAGCAGCCCAGGGGGGGCTAGCGGGACGCGGGGTGAGCAGTTCTTC	CASSPGGASGTRGEQFF
-	TRBV5-1	-	TRBJ2-7	TGCGCCAGCAGCGACTCCTACGAGCAGTACTTC	CASSDSYEQYF
few	TRBV21-1	-	TRBJ2-5	TGTGCCACCCTCGTGGGAGTGCTCGGCGAGACCCAGTACTTC	CATLVGVLGETQYF
-	TRBV21-1	-	TRBJ2-1	TGTGCCAGCATCAAGGGGACTCTCTACAATGAGCAGTTCTTC	CASIKGTLYNEQFF
-	TRBV2	-	TRBJ2-7	TGTGCCAGCCGCACAACCCCGGCGTCCGAGCAGTACTTC	CASRTTPASEQYF
-	TRBV7-3	-	TRBJ1-6	TGTGCCAGCAGCTCGAATCAGACTAACTCCTATAATTCACCCCTCCACTTT	CASSSNQTNSYNSPLHF
-	TRBV6-4	-	TRBJ2-3	TGTGCCAGCAGTGAAGAGGGGGAATTCCCCACAGATACGCAGTATTTT	CASSEEGEFPTDTQYF
few	TRBV5-8	TRBD1	TRBJ1-5	TGTGCCAGCAGCCCGAGGACAGGGGTAGGACAGCCCCAGCATTTT	CASSPRTGVGQPQHF
-	TRBV5-1	-	TRBJ1-3	TGCGCCAGCAGCTTCGGGGGAGTAGGTGGAAACACCATATATTTT	CASSFGGVGGNTIYF
-	TRBV14	TRBD2	TRBJ2-7	TGTGCCAGCAGCCTAGGTTTCGGACTAGCTGAGCAGTACTTC	CASSLGFGLAEQYF
-	TRBV4-1	-	TRBJ1-5	TGCGCCAGCAGCCAAGAGGGGAATAGCAATCAGCCCCAGCATTTT	CASSQEGNSNQPQHF
-	TRBV6-5	-	TRBJ2-2	TGTGCCAGCAGTGCGACTGCGAACACCGGGGAGCTGTTTTTT	CASSATANTGELFF
-	TRBV4-1	TRBD2	TRBJ2-1	TGCGCCAGCAGCCCGGGACTAGCGGGAGGGCCGGGTGAGCAGTTCTTC	CASSPGLAGGPGEQFF
few	TRBV5-1	-	TRBJ2-7	TGCGCCAGCAGCTTGAGGGGGGGCTACGAGCAGTACTTC	CASSLRGGYEQYF
-	TRBV9	TRBD1	TRBJ2-2	TGTGCCAGCAGCGACACGGACAGGGGGCATCAGACCGGGGAGCTGTTTTTT	CASSDTDRGHQTGELFF
few	TRBV29-1	TRBD1	TRBJ1-2	TGCAGCGTTGAAGATCGCAGGGGGAAATCCTATGGCTACACCTTC	CSVEDRRGKSYGYTF
-	TRBV2	-	TRBJ2-2	TGTGCCACCCGACGAGAGGTCGCCGGGGAGCTGTTTTTT	CATRREVAGELFF
few	TRBV7-3	-	TRBJ2-7	TGTGCCAGCAGCCCGTCGACAGGACCCTACGAGCAGTACTTC	CASSPSTGPYEQYF